This TCR beta chain appears in the sequencing data of a study of cytomegalovirus exposure and HLA in healthy donors. Study in general: Genotyping showed less than 85% of hundreds of donors falling in the Caucasian-associated ancestry cluster.

13 Jbeta primers and 60 Vbeta primers were used for the PCR. Data came from immunoSEQ multiplex PCR; TCRdb stores just in-frame clones and leaves some out. The data show about 130,000 clones, and the top ten clones hold more than 1%. Germline CDR1 and CDR2: SGHTA and FQGNSA. V lost 4 bases to trimming and J lost 1 base, with 11 bases between them. The CDR3 sequence is 15 residues long. The rearrangement links TRBV7-2 to TRBJ2-1; possible D gene TRBD2, 6 bases. The TCR originated in a man younger than 30 in good health and CMV-seronegative. Source material: PBMCs. The CDR3 is CASSSGRKSYNEQFF. CDR3 DNA sequence: TGTGCCAGCAGCTCAGGGAGGAAGTCCTACAATGAGCAGTTCTTC.